These 15 T cell receptor beta chains were sequenced from one sample in a study of cytomegalovirus exposure and HLA in healthy donors. In the PCR, 60 Vbeta and 13 Jbeta primers were used. Sequenced by immunoSEQ multiplex PCR; TCRdb stores in-frame clones only, minus some. The sample lists about 150,000 clones; 80% were seen once. The specimen was PBMCs. These receptors were collected from a man aged 25-40 years in good health and CMV-seropositive.

The CDR3 region is CASRAGEGNEQYF. The CDR3 DNA reads as TGTGCCAGCAGGGCAGGGGAGGGGAACGAGCAGTACTTC. The chain recombines TRBV6-6 with TRBJ2-7; D is possibly TRBD2 (7 bases). The germline V gene encodes CDR1 MNHNY and CDR2 SVGAGI (reference sequence). Trimming shortened V by 6 bases and J by 5 bases, and 14 bases separated the two germline ends. CDR3 length: 13 residues.

This clone has only a few counts. The J gene is TRBJ1-1, the V gene TRBV9; TRBD1 matches at 8 bases. There are 16 residues in the CDR3. V was pared by 4 bases and J by 3 bases, with 11 bases of the junction left unmatched. The germline V gene encodes CDR1 SGDLS and CDR2 YYNGEE. Written as DNA, the CDR3 is TGTGCCAGCAGCCTAACGGACAGGGCGAGGCACACTGAAGCTTTCTTT. Its translation: CASSLTDRARHTEAFF.

The chain links TRBV9 to TRBJ2-1; TRBD2 might be the D (6 bases). The CDR3 contains 15 residues. Trimming pared 2 bases from V and 9 bases from J, leaving 18 bases between. Germline loops: CDR1 SGDLS, CDR2 YYNGEE. Here the CDR3 reads CASSVIAEPFSEQFF. CDR3 in DNA: TGTGCCAGCAGCGTGATAGCGGAGCCCTTTTCTGAGCAGTTCTTC. The full variable domain, in which reference TRBV9 and TRBJ2-1 provide the parts outside the CDR3, is DSGVTQTPKHLITATGQRVTLRCSPRSGDLSVYWYQQSLDQGLQFLIQYYNGEERAKGNILERFSAQQFPDLHSELNLSSLELGDSALYFCASSVIAEPFSEQFFGPGTRLTVL.

This rearrangement joins TRBV10-3 to TRBJ1-1; D is possibly TRBD1 (5 bases). V was pared by 2 bases and J by 6 bases, with 16 bases between. Germline V gene data show CDR1 as ENHRY and CDR2 as SYGVKD. This CDR3 has 15 amino acids. The CDR3 DNA follows: TGTGCCATCAGTGAGGAGTTAAGGGGTTACGCTGAAGCTTTCTTT. Its protein product is CAISEELRGYAEAFF.

This chain uses TRBV6-1 with TRBJ2-1; TRBD2 agrees at 10 bases. Germline trimming cut 8 bases from V and 3 bases from J; bases unmatched to any gene: 4. The CDR3 extends over 14 amino acids. CDR1 is MNHNS and CDR2 is SASEGT in the germline V gene. CDR3 bases: TGTGCCAGCCTAGCGGGAGCAGGCTACAATGAGCAGTTCTTC. The encoded protein is CASLAGAGYNEQFF.

The rearrangement links TRBV30 to TRBJ1-2, with 8 bases identical to TRBD1. Germline V lookup: CDR1 GTSNPN, CDR2 SVGIG (reference sequence). The CDR3 length is 15 residues. V shed 0 bases, J shed 12 bases, and the junction held 15 bases outside the gene matches. The CDR3 sequence: CAWSVGRGQAAPHTF. Written as DNA, the CDR3 is TGTGCCTGGAGTGTAGGCCGGGGACAGGCAGCTCCACACACCTTC. The full variable domain, completed using reference TRBV30 and TRBJ1-2, is SQTIHQWPATLVQPVGSPLSLECTVEGTSNPNLYWYRQAAGRGLQLLFYSVGIGQISSEVPQNLSASRPQDRQFILSSKKLLLSDSGFYLCAWSVGRGQAAPHTFGSGTRLTVV.

This rearrangement joins TRBV4-1 to TRBJ2-7; 8 nucleotides match TRBD2. The CDR3 runs to 16 residues. With V trimmed by 0 bases and J by 2 bases, 6 bases remained unmatched. Germline loops: CDR1 MGHRA, CDR2 YSYEKL. The CDR3 loop reads CASSQEETSATYEQYF. The CDR3 nucleotides read TGCGCCAGCAGCCAAGAGGAGACTAGCGCAACCTACGAGCAGTACTTC.

The CDR3 spells CASRKLGQSGAQHF. The CDR3 DNA sequence: TGTGCCAGCAGGAAACTGGGACAGTCCGGGGCCCAGCATTTT. The chain joins TRBV28 to TRBJ1-5, with 7 bases aligning to TRBD1. J lost 11 bases, V lost 6 bases, and 13 bases had no gene match. This CDR3 is built from 14 residues. The V gene's germline CDR1 is MDHEN and CDR2 SYDVKM.

The chain employs TRBV19 and TRBJ2-3; D call uncertain. The V gene lost 3 bases and the J gene lost 2 bases, with 9 bases spanning the gap. Germline values: CDR1 LNHDA, CDR2 SQIVND (reference sequence). The CDR3 is 14 residues long. The CDR3, as DNA: TGTGCCAGTAGTATTCTCTCGGTCACAGATACGCAGTATTTT. It is translated as CASSILSVTDTQYF.

V and J are TRBV28 and TRBJ2-2; no firm D call. Per germline, CDR1 MDHEN and CDR2 SYDVKM. The CDR3 is 16 amino acids. Between the trimmed V and J ends, which lost 2 bases and 0 bases, there was a span of 10 bases. The CDR3 bases are TGTGCCAGCAGTTTACGGTTCCCCACGAACACCGGGGAGCTGTTTTTT. Translating gives CASSLRFPTNTGELFF.

The chain recombines TRBV5-5 with TRBJ2-7; D is uncertain. Germline values: CDR1 SGHKS, CDR2 YYEKEE (reference sequence). This CDR3 has 13 residues. V was cut by 0 bases and J by 3 bases, with 7 bases left in between. The CDR3 spells CASSLEWSYEQYF. The CDR3 DNA sequence: TGTGCCAGCAGCTTGGAGTGGAGCTACGAGCAGTACTTC.

This chain links TRBV27 with TRBJ2-7; D gene uncertain. Germline V gene data show CDR1 as MNHEY and CDR2 as SMNVEV (reference sequence). Trimming pared 2 bases from V and 3 bases from J, leaving 8 bases between. The CDR3 runs 13 residues. The CDR3 DNA follows: TGTGCCAGCAGTTTAGGCGGCAACTACGAGCAGTACTTC. The encoded protein is CASSLGGNYEQYF.

This chain uses TRBV6-1 with TRBJ2-7; TRBD2 matches at 7 bases. Trimming at V came to 6 bases and at J to 2 bases, leaving 10 bases not matched to a gene. The CDR3 runs 15 residues. Germline V gene lookup returns CDR1 MNHNS and CDR2 SASEGT. The DNA for the CDR3 is TGTGCCAGCAGGGGGGGGGAAGGCGGAACCTACGAGCAGTACTTC. Translating gives CASRGGEGGTYEQYF.

V gene TRBV19 combines with J gene TRBJ2-1; TRBD2 might be the D (6 bases). Germline loops: CDR1 LNHDA, CDR2 SQIVND (reference sequence). V lost 5 bases and J 4 bases, leaving 18 bases between the germline ends. There are 16 residues in the CDR3. CDR3 nucleotides: TGTGCCAGTAGTGCCCCCCGGGGGAGTTGGTACAATGAGCAGTTCTTC. Protein product: CASSAPRGSWYNEQFF.

J is TRBJ2-1 and V is TRBV30; 10 nucleotides line up with TRBD2. CDR1 is GTSNPN, CDR2 SVGIG, per germline (reference sequence). The CDR3 sequence is 16 residues long. J was trimmed by 0 bases and V by 8 bases; bases with no gene match: 10. CDR3 in DNA: TGTGCCGGCAGACTAGCGGGCCTACCCTCCTACAATGAGCAGTTCTTC. Its protein is CAGRLAGLPSYNEQFF.